These 19 T cell receptor beta chains were sequenced from one sample in a study of blood T cell repertoires in COVID-19. Clones were read by immunoSEQ multiplex PCR, and TCRdb kept only the in-frame ones, dropping some. This sample has roughly 60,000 clones, with 75% to 85% found just once. The specimen sequenced was peripheral blood. The receptors were gathered from a human donor in a cohort sampled during active COVID-19.

The table lists this clone with a count of one. The chain combines TRBV6-5 with TRBJ2-2, with 7 bases matching TRBD1. Germline V CDR1 and CDR2: MNHEY, SVGAGI. The CDR3 covers 15 residues. V gave up 0 bases and J gave up 5 bases; unmatched junction bases: 3. The CDR3 region is CASSYSTGSTGELFF. The CDR3, as DNA: TGTGCCAGCAGTTACTCGACAGGGAGTACCGGGGAGCTGTTTTTT.

The chain links TRBV6-5 to TRBJ1-5; 7 bases map to TRBD1. Germline V gene data show CDR1 as MNHEY and CDR2 as SVGAGI. The trim removed 6 bases at V and 4 bases at J, leaving 9 bases unmatched. CDR3 length equals 15 residues. The CDR3 DNA sequence: TGTGCCAGCAGCCCCAGGGACAGCCCAAATCAGCCCCAGCATTTT. Encoded protein: CASSPRDSPNQPQHF.

The V gene is TRBV13, the J gene TRBJ1-1; 7 nucleotides line up with TRBD1. The CDR3 covers 14 residues. J lost 1 base, V lost 5 bases, and 4 bases had no gene match. The germline gives CDR1 PRHDT, CDR2 FYEKMQ (reference sequence). CDR3 loop: CASSTRGENTEAFF. The CDR3 DNA follows: TGTGCCAGCAGCACCAGGGGGGAGAACACTGAAGCTTTCTTT.

The chain has TRBV12-3 or TRBV12-4 and TRBJ1-2; D possibly corresponds to TRBD1 (5 bases). The V end lost 3 bases, the J end lost 6 bases, and 11 bases lay between the germline ends. This CDR3 region has 13 residues. CDR3 region: CASSLAGPNGYTF. Here the CDR3 DNA reads TGTGCCAGCAGTTTGGCAGGGCCCAATGGCTACACCTTC.

A single count supports this clone. J is TRBJ2-5 and V is TRBV9; 10 bases fit TRBD2. The CDR3 totals 16 residues. The junction had 7 bases not matched to a gene; V was cut back by 0 bases and J by 5 bases. CDR1 is SGDLS and CDR2 is YYNGEE in the germline V gene. Here the CDR3 DNA reads TGTGCCAGCAGCGTAGACCCAGCGGGGGGGACGGAGACCCAGTACTTC. As protein: CASSVDPAGGTETQYF. The whole variable domain, filled in from reference TRBV9 and TRBJ2-5, reads DSGVTQTPKHLITATGQRVTLRCSPRSGDLSVYWYQQSLDQGLQFLIQYYNGEERAKGNILERFSAQQFPDLHSELNLSSLELGDSALYFCASSVDPAGGTETQYFGPGTRLLVL.

This clone was counted a single time. This rearrangement joins TRBV27 to TRBJ2-7; 8 nucleotides line up with TRBD1. J gave up 6 bases and V 5 bases, and 15 bases lay outside the gene matches. The germline V gene has CDR1 MNHEY and CDR2 SMNVEV (reference sequence). This CDR3 spans 16 amino acids. The CDR3 loop reads CASSPNQGALSGEQYF. The DNA for the CDR3 is TGTGCCAGCAGTCCTAATCAGGGGGCGCTTTCGGGCGAGCAGTACTTC.

The genes are TRBV5-6 and TRBJ1-1; 7 bases are a match to TRBD1. V gave up 2 bases and J gave up 10 bases; unmatched junction bases: 2. The CDR3 sequence is 11 residues long. CDR1 and CDR2 from the germline V gene are SGHDT and YYEEEE. This chain's CDR3 is CASSFSGGAFF. CDR3 DNA sequence: TGTGCCAGCAGCTTCTCAGGGGGAGCTTTCTTT.

This sequence joins TRBV4-2 and TRBJ1-1; D gene ambiguous. The CDR3 totals 18 residues. In germline, CDR1 is LGHNA, CDR2 YNFKEQ. V dropped 3 bases and J dropped 1 base, with 21 bases sitting between them. The CDR3 DNA reads as TGTGCCAGCAGCCAGGCAACTAAAGGGTGGACTCCGAACACTGAAGCTTTCTTT. It encodes CASSQATKGWTPNTEAFF.

The chain joins TRBV29-1 to TRBJ2-3; TRBD2 matches at 8 bases. The CDR3 is 15 residues long. Losses at the gene ends were 4 bases for V and 0 bases for J; bases not matched to a gene: 6. From germline, CDR1 is SQVTM and CDR2 ANQGSEA. The CDR3 nucleotides are TGCAGCGTTGGAACTAGCGGATCGAGCACAGATACGCAGTATTTT. Protein product: CSVGTSGSSTDTQYF.

This chain joins TRBV6-5 and TRBJ2-1; D remains unclear. This CDR3 is 12 amino acids long. The V end lost 6 bases, the J end lost 12 bases, and 15 bases lay between the germline ends. The germline CDR1 and CDR2 sequences are MNHEY and SVGAGI. CDR3 protein: CASRDSTGGQFF. As DNA, the CDR3 is TGTGCCAGCAGAGATTCGACTGGTGGGCAGTTCTTC.

The chain carries TRBV28 and TRBJ1-2; TRBD1 might be the D (6 bases). Per germline, CDR1 MDHEN and CDR2 SYDVKM. This CDR3 region has 14 residues. Trimming removed 5 bases from V and 3 bases from J, with 13 bases in between. In DNA, the CDR3 is TGTGCCAGCAGTCTAAGCAGGGGAGACTATGGCTACACCTTC. Its translation: CASSLSRGDYGYTF.

V is TRBV2 and J is TRBJ2-1; TRBD2 is a possible D gene (6 bases). CDR1 SNHLY and CDR2 FYNNEI come from the germline V gene. This CDR3 comprises 15 residues. Trimming left V 7 bases short and J 8 bases short, with 21 bases between. The CDR3 DNA is TGTGCCAGCATGCCACCCCGGGACTTGAGGTATGAGCAGTTCTTC. This encodes CASMPPRDLRYEQFF.

The V and J genes are TRBV19 and TRBJ2-5; maybe TRBD2 (6 bases). Germline CDR1 and CDR2: LNHDA and SQIVND (reference sequence). This CDR3 contains 13 residues. Trimming took 3 bases from V and 4 from J, leaving 9 bases between them. The CDR3 DNA reads TGTGCCAGTAGTATCCGGCGGGGAGAGACCCAGTACTTC. It encodes CASSIRRGETQYF.

The chain couples TRBV12-3 or TRBV12-4 to TRBJ1-2; D not certain. The CDR3 has 13 amino acids. V was shortened by 5 bases and J by 4 bases, with 11 bases between the two germline ends. CDR3 protein: CASSRGLFYGYTF. The DNA of the CDR3 is TGTGCCAGCAGTCGAGGGTTGTTCTATGGCTACACCTTC.

The chain carries TRBV18 and TRBJ1-1; perhaps TRBD1 as D (6 bases). V was shortened by 1 base and J by 4 bases, with 10 bases between the two germline ends. This CDR3 region has 14 residues. Germline CDR1 reads KGHSH; CDR2 reads LQKENI. The CDR3 sequence: CASSPQGGSTEAFF. CDR3 DNA sequence: TGTGCCAGCTCACCACAGGGGGGGAGCACTGAAGCTTTCTTT.

In DNA form, the CDR3 reads TGTGCCAGCAGTTACTCGGTAGCGGGGGGTGAGACCCAGTACTTC. It translates to CASSYSVAGGETQYF. V and J are TRBV6-5 and TRBJ2-5, with TRBD2 matching 10 bases. The CDR3 is 15 residues long. In germline, CDR1 is MNHEY, CDR2 SVGAGI. J lost 5 bases, V lost 0 bases, and 3 bases had no gene match.

The rearrangement joins TRBV5-1 to TRBJ1-1, with D possibly matching TRBD1 (6 bases). Trimming stripped 4 bases from V and 5 bases from J, with 12 bases between. Germline-derived CDR1 and CDR2 are SGHRS and YFSETQ. This CDR3 spans 13 amino acids. CDR3 protein: CASSVFQGTEAFF. The CDR3 nucleotides are TGCGCCAGCAGCGTATTCCAGGGGACTGAAGCTTTCTTT.

The rearrangement joins TRBV5-1 to TRBJ2-1, with 9 bases identical to TRBD1. The V and J ends lost 5 bases and 5 bases, in that order; junction bases with no gene match: 5. CDR1 and CDR2 (germline): SGHRS, YFSETQ. The CDR3 spans 14 residues. CDR3 nucleotide sequence: TGCGCCAGCAGTCCCCGGACAGGGGACAATGAGCAGTTCTTC. The encoded protein is CASSPRTGDNEQFF. The full variable domain, in which reference TRBV5-1 and TRBJ2-1 provide the parts outside the CDR3, is KAGVTQTPRYLIKTRGQQVTLSCSPISGHRSVSWYQQTPGQGLQFLFEYFSETQRNKGNFPGRFSGRQFSNSRSEMNVSTLELGDSALYLCASSPRTGDNEQFFGPGTRLTVL.

The rearrangement joins TRBV6-2 or TRBV6-3 to TRBJ2-1; 15 bases are shared with TRBD2. The trim removed 6 bases at V and 3 bases at J, leaving 6 bases unmatched. This CDR3 is built from 17 residues. Germline V gene lookup returns CDR1 MNHEY and CDR2 SVGEGT. CDR3 nucleotide sequence: TGTGCCAGCAGCGCAGGGACTAGCGGGGGGAGCTACAATGAGCAGTTCTTC. Translation gives CASSAGTSGGSYNEQFF.